A single sample is the source of the 26 T cell receptor beta chains below, sequenced in a study of blood T cell repertoires in COVID-19. Method: immunoSEQ multiplex PCR; TCRdb's copy keeps in-frame clones and lacks some. The sample lists around 250,000 clones; more than 75% were seen once. Sequencing input: PBMCs or T cells enriched from blood (not recorded which). These receptors all stem from a woman between 45 and 60 years old who had recovered from COVID-19.

The chain is built from TRBV18 and TRBJ2-7; TRBD2 matches 10 bases. CDR3 length equals 14 residues. Trimming took 3 bases from V and 4 from J; bases not matched to a gene: 3. CDR1 is KGHSH and CDR2 is LQKENI in the germline V gene. CDR3 coding DNA: TGTGCCAGCTCACCTAGCGGGAGGCTGTACGAGCAGTACTTC. Its protein is CASSPSGRLYEQYF.

CDR3 in DNA: TGTGCCACAGGGAAGGGGACCGGGGAGCTGTTTTTT. As protein: CATGKGTGELFF. This chain uses TRBV15 with TRBJ2-2, with TRBD1 as a possible D gene (5 bases). The CDR3 covers 12 residues. In germline, CDR1 is LNHNV, CDR2 YYDKDF (reference sequence). V was shortened by 9 bases and J by 5 bases, with 10 bases between the two germline ends.

The chain employs TRBV3-1 (or the pseudogene TRBV3-2) and TRBJ1-1, with 7 bases fitting TRBD1. Germline V gene lookup returns CDR1 LGHDT and CDR2 YNNKEL (reference sequence). The CDR3 is 18 residues long. The V segment lost 4 bases and the J segment 4 bases; nucleotides outside the gene matches: 18. The CDR3 region is CASSPNLPGGTAGTEAFF. The CDR3 bases are TGTGCCAGCAGCCCTAACCTCCCGGGCGGGACAGCGGGCACTGAAGCTTTCTTT.

This rearrangement joins TRBV10-2 to TRBJ2-7; 7 bases line up with TRBD2. The length of the CDR3 is 14 residues. Germline V lookup: CDR1 WSHSY, CDR2 SAAADI. J gave up 2 bases and V 6 bases, and 7 bases lay outside the gene matches. In DNA form, the CDR3 reads TGCGCCAGCAGGGGGAGCGGGGCTACCTACGAGCAGTACTTC. Amino acid sequence: CASRGSGATYEQYF.

This clone was observed once. The rearrangement joins TRBV11-2 to TRBJ1-4, with unresolved D. CDR3 size: 12 residues. Per germline, CDR1 SGHAT and CDR2 FQNNGV. The V end lost 6 bases, the J end lost 8 bases, and 10 bases lay between the germline ends. The CDR3 sequence: CASRNEEEKLFF. Here the CDR3 DNA reads TGTGCCAGCAGAAACGAAGAGGAAAAACTGTTTTTT.

The CDR3 reads CASSLDGQGRYEQYF. The DNA for the CDR3 is TGTGCCAGCAGCTTAGACGGGCAGGGGCGGTACGAGCAGTACTTC. The chain carries TRBV7-9 and TRBJ2-7; possible D gene TRBD1, 6 bases. Trimming removed 1 base from V and 4 bases from J, with 14 bases in between. The CDR3 consists of 15 residues. Germline assignment: CDR1 SEHNR and CDR2 FQNEAQ (reference sequence).

This sequence joins TRBV5-4 and TRBJ2-7, with 9 bases aligning to TRBD1. Germline V gene sequence: CDR1 SGHNT, CDR2 YYREEE (reference sequence). The CDR3 length is 15 residues. V shed 5 bases and J 3 bases; nucleotides not matched to a gene: 9. The CDR3 DNA follows: TGTGCCAGCAGGGGATGGGGGACAGGGAGCTACGAGCAGTACTTC. It is translated as CASRGWGTGSYEQYF.

V usage is TRBV28 and J usage is TRBJ1-4; weak D call: TRBD1 (6 bases). The V end lost 5 bases, the J end lost 6 bases, and 19 bases lay between the germline ends. The CDR3 is 16 amino acids. Looked up from germline, CDR1 is MDHEN and CDR2 is SYDVKM. Here the CDR3 DNA reads TGTGCCAGCAGTCAGCCAAAAACAGGGTCTGATGAAAAACTGTTTTTT. Its protein is CASSQPKTGSDEKLFF.

The V and J genes are TRBV10-2 and TRBJ2-1; TRBD2 aligns across 8 bases. The CDR3 extends over 16 amino acids. Per the germline V gene, CDR1 is WSHSY and CDR2 is SAAADI. J gave up 4 bases and V 0 bases, and 5 bases lay outside the gene matches. The CDR3 coding sequence is TGCGCCAGCAGTGAGTCGCGGCCTAGCGGGTACAATGAGCAGTTCTTC. Translated: CASSESRPSGYNEQFF.

The chain recombines TRBV28 with TRBJ1-3; 8 positions match TRBD1. The CDR3 is 16 amino acids. V trimming: 1 base; J trimming: 0 bases; junction bases outside the gene matches: 2. Germline-derived CDR1 and CDR2 are MDHEN and SYDVKM. CDR3 sequence reads: CASSLFGQGSGNTIYF. DNA for the CDR3: TGTGCCAGCAGTTTATTCGGACAGGGCTCTGGAAACACCATATATTTT.

The CDR3: CASSIFATSGTSADTQYF. CDR3 bases: TGTGCCAGTAGTATTTTTGCGACTAGCGGGACTAGCGCAGATACGCAGTATTTT. The chain couples TRBV19 to TRBJ2-3; 11 bases map to TRBD2. Germline CDR1 is LNHDA and CDR2 is SQIVND (reference sequence). The CDR3 extends over 18 amino acids. The junction had 12 bases not matched to a gene; V was cut back by 3 bases and J by 4 bases.

The V gene is TRBV7-9, the J gene TRBJ1-4; D gene unclear. Trimming took 5 bases from V and 7 from J, leaving 5 bases between them. The germline V gene has CDR1 SEHNR and CDR2 FQNEAQ (reference sequence). This CDR3 spans 11 amino acids. CDR3 bases: TGTGCCAGCAGCAATAGTGAAAAACTGTTTTTT. The encoded protein is CASSNSEKLFF.

The V gene is TRBV6-5, the J gene TRBJ1-3, with 7 nucleotides matching TRBD1. Germline V lookup: CDR1 MNHEY, CDR2 SVGAGI. V was pared by 8 bases and J by 0 bases, with 4 bases of the junction left unmatched. This CDR3 spans 14 amino acids. The CDR3: CASEDRDSGNTIYF. CDR3 nucleotide sequence: TGTGCCAGCGAAGACAGGGACTCTGGAAACACCATATATTTT.

The chain couples TRBV6-2 or TRBV6-3 to TRBJ2-1; the match to TRBD2 covers 13 bases. V shed 4 bases, J shed 15 bases, and the junction held 9 bases outside the gene matches. This CDR3 is built from 14 residues. The germline CDR1 and CDR2 sequences are MNHEY and SVGEGT. The chain's CDR3 is CASSSSGTSGTWFF. CDR3 bases: TGTGCCAGCAGTTCCTCCGGGACTAGCGGGACTTGGTTCTTC.

The genes are TRBV5-5 and TRBJ2-7; 9 nucleotides agree with TRBD1. V shed 2 bases, J shed 6 bases, and the junction held 9 bases outside the gene matches. This CDR3 has 15 amino acids. Germline assignment: CDR1 SGHKS and CDR2 YYEKEE (reference sequence). The CDR3 spells CASSFTGGNVLEQYF. CDR3 coding DNA: TGTGCCAGCAGCTTTACAGGGGGCAACGTTCTCGAGCAGTACTTC.

V usage is TRBV6-4 and J usage is TRBJ2-2; 7 bases agree with TRBD2. Germline trimming cut 3 bases from V and 7 bases from J; bases unmatched to any gene: 8. Germline CDR1 and CDR2: MRHNA and SNTAGT. The CDR3 extends over 15 amino acids. CDR3 residues: CASSEFTSVGGELFF. In DNA form, the CDR3 reads TGTGCCAGCAGTGAATTTACTAGCGTTGGCGGGGAGCTGTTTTTT.

This clone showed up just a few times. V usage is TRBV13 and J usage is TRBJ1-1, with TRBD1 matching 9 bases. Trimming cost V 5 bases and J 6 bases; bases outside gene matches: 1. The germline V gene has CDR1 PRHDT and CDR2 FYEKMQ (reference sequence). The CDR3 totals 12 residues. The DNA of the CDR3 is TGTGCCAGCAGCCGGACAGGGGCTGAAGCTTTCTTT. Translating gives CASSRTGAEAFF.

The J gene is TRBJ1-1, the V gene TRBV4-2; no reliable D call. The V gene lost 5 bases and the J gene lost 7 bases, with 17 bases spanning the gap. Germline CDR1 and CDR2: LGHNA and YNFKEQ. CDR3 length: 14 amino acids. The CDR3 spells CASSTSRRGSEAFF. CDR3 DNA: TGTGCCAGCAGCACATCGAGGCGGGGAAGTGAAGCTTTCTTT.

The rearrangement links TRBV7-2 to TRBJ1-1; the match to TRBD1 covers 9 bases. The CDR3 length is 14 residues. Losses at the gene ends were 0 bases for V and 4 bases for J; bases not matched to a gene: 0. CDR1 and CDR2 from the germline V gene are SGHTA and FQGNSA. This CDR3 is CASSLAGQGTEAFF. The CDR3 region has the DNA TGTGCCAGCAGCTTAGCGGGACAGGGCACTGAAGCTTTCTTT.

The rearrangement joins TRBV30 to TRBJ1-4; weak D call: TRBD1 (6 bases). V was cut by 2 bases and J by 2 bases, with 15 bases left in between. Germline values: CDR1 GTSNPN, CDR2 SVGIG (reference sequence). The CDR3 loop spans 16 amino acids. The CDR3 reads CAWSSYRAETNEKLFF. The CDR3, as DNA: TGTGCCTGGAGTTCATACAGGGCCGAGACTAATGAAAAACTGTTTTTT. Filled out from reference TRBV30 and TRBJ1-4, the complete variable domain reads SQTIHQWPATLVQPVGSPLSLECTVEGTSNPNLYWYRQAAGRGLQLLFYSVGIGQISSEVPQNLSASRPQDRQFILSSKKLLLSDSGFYLCAWSSYRAETNEKLFFGSGTQLSVL.

V is TRBV11-2 and J is TRBJ2-1, with D possibly being TRBD2 (5 bases). CDR3 length: 15 residues. Germline CDR1 SGHAT, CDR2 FQNNGV. The V and J ends lost 6 bases and 2 bases respectively, with 14 bases between them. The CDR3 protein is CASRYIRGAYNEQFF. In nucleotides, the CDR3 is TGTGCCAGCAGGTACATCCGGGGTGCCTACAATGAGCAGTTCTTC.

The chain recombines TRBV19 with TRBJ2-2; the D is unclear. This CDR3 spans 15 amino acids. V shed 2 bases and J shed 4 bases, with 11 bases lying between them. From germline, CDR1 is LNHDA and CDR2 SQIVND (reference sequence). CDR3 coding DNA: TGTGCCAGTAGTATAAGAGGCCAGTTCACCGGGGAGCTGTTTTTT. This gives the protein CASSIRGQFTGELFF.

This chain uses TRBV7-3 with TRBJ2-7; a possible D gene is TRBD2 (6 bases). Between the trimmed V and J ends, which lost 5 bases and 4 bases, there was a span of 12 bases. This CDR3 contains 13 residues. CDR1 and CDR2 (germline): SGHTA, FQGTGA. For the CDR3, the DNA is TGTGCCAGCAGCCAAGGGGCGGGATACGAGCAGTACTTC. This encodes CASSQGAGYEQYF.

The chain couples TRBV6-5 to TRBJ1-1; D gene unclear. Per germline, CDR1 MNHEY and CDR2 SVGAGI. V shed 6 bases and J shed 4 bases, with 15 bases lying between them. The length of the CDR3 is 14 residues. CDR3 region: CASSPTRLATEAFF. The CDR3 DNA sequence: TGTGCCAGCAGCCCGACCAGGCTGGCCACTGAAGCTTTCTTT.

J is TRBJ1-2 and V is TRBV3-1 (or the pseudogene TRBV3-2); no clear D gene. CDR1 LGHDT and CDR2 YNNKEL come from the germline V gene (reference sequence). With 4 bases removed from V and 3 bases from J, the gap between germline ends came to 15 bases. CDR3 length equals 15 residues. The CDR3 loop is CASSPSGSHHYGYTF. The DNA of the CDR3 is TGTGCCAGCAGCCCGAGCGGGAGCCATCACTATGGCTACACCTTC.

The chain couples TRBV27 to TRBJ1-2; D gene uncertain. The CDR3 is 15 amino acids. Germline CDR1 and CDR2: MNHEY and SMNVEV (reference sequence). Trimming cost V 0 bases and J 8 bases, with 16 bases left between them. CDR3 nucleotide sequence: TGTGCCAGCAGTTTATCACCGGGGAGCTATTTAGGCTACACCTTC. Translation gives CASSLSPGSYLGYTF.